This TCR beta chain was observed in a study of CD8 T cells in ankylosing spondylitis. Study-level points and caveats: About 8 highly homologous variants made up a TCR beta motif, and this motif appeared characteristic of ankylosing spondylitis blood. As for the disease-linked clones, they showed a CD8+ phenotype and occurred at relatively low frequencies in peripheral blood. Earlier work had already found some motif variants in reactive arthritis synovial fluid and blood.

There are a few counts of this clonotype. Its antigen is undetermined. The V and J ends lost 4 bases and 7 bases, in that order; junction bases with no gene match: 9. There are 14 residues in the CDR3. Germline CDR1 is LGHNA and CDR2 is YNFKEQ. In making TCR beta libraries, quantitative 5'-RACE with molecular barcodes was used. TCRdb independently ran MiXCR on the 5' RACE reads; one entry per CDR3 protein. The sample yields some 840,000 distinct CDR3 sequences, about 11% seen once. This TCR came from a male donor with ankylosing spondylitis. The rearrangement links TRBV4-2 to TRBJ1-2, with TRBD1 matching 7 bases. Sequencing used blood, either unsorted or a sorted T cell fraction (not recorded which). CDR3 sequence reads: CASSPGEGGLGYTF. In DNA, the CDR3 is TGTGCCAGCAGCCCTGGAGAAGGGGGCCTTGGCTACACCTTC.